This is a list of T cell receptor beta chains from one sample in a study of blood T cell repertoires in COVID-19. Repertoires were generated with immunoSEQ multiplex PCR, while TCRdb's copy carries only in-frame clones and drops some. The table lists around 29,000 clones, approximately 90% of them singletons. The source material was peripheral blood. These receptors all come from a man between 60 and 75 years old with acute or convalescent COVID-19. CDR3s include the opening cysteine and the closing phenylalanine or tryptophan. Fields, in order: J gene, V gene, D gene, clone size, CDR3 protein, CDR3 DNA. The D gene is left open where the match is weak. Size is omitted from some rows. Given values are once, few, many or a class for expanded clones.

TRBJ1-1 | TRBV9 | . | . | CASSEDILSNTEAFF | TGTGCCAGCAGCGAGGACATCCTGTCGAACACTGAAGCTTTCTTT
TRBJ2-3 | TRBV29-1 | TRBD1 | . | CSVEDPTGTGRASTDTQYF | TGCAGCGTTGAAGATCCTACCGGGACAGGGAGAGCTTCCACAGATACGCAGTATTTT
TRBJ2-3 | TRBV5-1 | . | once | CASSLRTGTDTQYF | TGCGCCAGCAGCTTGAGGACAGGCACAGATACGCAGTATTTT
TRBJ2-5 | TRBV28 | . | . | CASNQGGQETQYF | TGTGCCAGCAACCAAGGCGGCCAAGAGACCCAGTACTTC
TRBJ2-1 | TRBV9 | TRBD2 | . | CASSLRGSPDEQFF | TGTGCCAGCAGCCTCCGCGGGAGTCCCGATGAGCAGTTCTTC
TRBJ2-2 | TRBV7-2 | . | once | CASSLGSRYGELFF | TGTGCCAGCAGCTTAGGAAGCCGATACGGGGAGCTGTTTTTT
TRBJ1-6 | TRBV2 | . | . | CASSVASAGNSPLHF | TGTGCCAGCAGTGTCGCCTCCGCGGGGAATTCACCCCTCCACTTT
TRBJ1-2 | TRBV12-3/TRBV12-4 | . | . | CASSGANYGYTF | TGTGCCAGCAGCGGAGCTAACTATGGCTACACCTTC
TRBJ1-1 | TRBV6-5 | . | . | CASSYSWGFEAFF | TGTGCCAGCAGTTACTCGTGGGGCTTTGAAGCTTTCTTT
TRBJ2-7 | TRBV6-5 | TRBD1 | . | CACGGRTGGFDEQYF | TGTGCCTGCGGGGGGAGGACAGGGGGCTTTGACGAGCAGTACTTC
TRBJ1-1 | TRBV29-1 | . | . | CSASLWQENTEAFF | TGCAGCGCATCTTTATGGCAGGAGAACACTGAAGCTTTCTTT
TRBJ2-1 | TRBV27 | TRBD2 | . | CAILKPGPGGYNEQFF | TGTGCCATCCTCAAACCGGGTCCGGGAGGGTACAATGAGCAGTTCTTC
TRBJ2-7 | TRBV5-6 | . | . | CASSLGASTYEQYF | TGTGCCAGCAGCTTGGGGGCCAGTACCTACGAGCAGTACTTC
TRBJ2-7 | TRBV20-1 | TRBD2 | once | CSASLGGNSYEQYF | TGCAGTGCTAGTCTCGGGGGGAACTCCTACGAGCAGTACTTC
TRBJ1-2 | TRBV5-5 | . | . | CASSLAAGNGYTF | TGTGCCAGCAGCTTGGCGGCAGGGAATGGCTACACCTTC
TRBJ1-1 | TRBV18 | . | once | CASSPESGIRTEAFF | TGTGCCAGCTCACCAGAGTCGGGGATTCGGACTGAAGCTTTCTTT
TRBJ2-1 | TRBV11-1 | TRBD2 | . | CASRHSGSYNEQFF | TGTGCCAGCAGGCATAGCGGGAGCTACAATGAGCAGTTCTTC
TRBJ1-4 | TRBV4-1 | . | . | CASSPQGQVATNEKLFF | TGCGCCAGCAGCCCCCAGGGCCAAGTAGCAACTAATGAAAAACTGTTTTTT
TRBJ2-7 | TRBV9 | TRBD1 | . | CASSVGPGQGNEQYF | TGTGCCAGCAGCGTGGGGCCGGGACAGGGGAACGAGCAGTACTTC
TRBJ2-3 | TRBV28 | TRBD1 | . | CASSLFGQGESTDTQYF | TGTGCCAGCAGTTTATTCGGACAGGGTGAGAGCACAGATACGCAGTATTTT
TRBJ2-3 | TRBV19 | TRBD2 | . | CASSIISGGTDTQYF | TGTGCCAGTAGTATTATTAGCGGGGGGACAGATACGCAGTATTTT
TRBJ2-7 | TRBV5-5 | . | . | CASSLTWRSYEQYF | TGTGCCAGCAGCTTGACGTGGAGGTCCTACGAGCAGTACTTC
TRBJ1-1 | TRBV11-1 | TRBD1 | . | CASSPPRDRNTEAFF | TGTGCCAGCAGCCCGCCCCGGGACAGGAACACTGAAGCTTTCTTT
TRBJ2-1 | TRBV28 | TRBD2 | . | CASSFDGRPYNEQFF | TGTGCCAGCAGTTTTGACGGGAGGCCCTACAATGAGCAGTTCTTC
TRBJ2-2 | TRBV12-5 | TRBD2 | . | CASGLVRLAGGPGELFF | TGTGCTAGTGGTTTGGTACGCCTAGCGGGAGGGCCCGGGGAGCTGTTTTTT
TRBJ2-1 | TRBV10-2 | TRBD2 | . | CASSEGLAGGYNEQFF | TGCGCCAGCAGTGAGGGATTAGCGGGAGGATACAATGAGCAGTTCTTC
TRBJ2-3 | TRBV24-1 | . | . | CATQGGVADTQYF | TGTGCCACCCAAGGGGGGGTTGCAGATACGCAGTATTTT
TRBJ1-2 | TRBV3-1/TRBV3-2 | . | . | CASSSSPGQRPRGYTF | TGTGCCAGCAGCTCTAGCCCGGGACAACGTCCGAGGGGCTACACCTTC
TRBJ1-1 | TRBV9 | . | . | CASSVLPTENTEAFF | TGTGCCAGCAGCGTCCTACCGACAGAGAACACTGAAGCTTTCTTT
TRBJ2-7 | TRBV19 | TRBD2 | once | CASSILAGEGEQYF | TGTGCCAGTAGTATTTTAGCGGGAGAAGGCGAGCAGTACTTC
TRBJ1-2 | TRBV28 | TRBD1 | . | CASSLRITQGWDYTF | TGTGCCAGCAGTTTGAGGATAACACAGGGGTGGGACTACACCTTC
TRBJ1-2 | TRBV6-5 | . | . | CASSSTVNRGYTF | TGTGCCAGCAGTTCGACAGTAAATCGAGGCTACACCTTC
TRBJ1-1 | TRBV10-2 | . | . | CASRDWGTEAFF | TGCGCCAGCAGGGACTGGGGTACTGAAGCTTTCTTT
TRBJ2-7 | TRBV12-3/TRBV12-4 | . | . | CASSFDRYEQYF | TGTGCCAGCAGTTTCGACAGATACGAGCAGTACTTC
TRBJ1-1 | TRBV7-8 | . | . | CASTPLGVDTEAFF | TGTGCCAGCACCCCCCTAGGAGTGGACACTGAAGCTTTCTTT
TRBJ1-1 | TRBV27 | TRBD1 | . | CASRRTGYTEAFF | TGTGCCAGCAGGAGGACAGGGTACACTGAAGCTTTCTTT
TRBJ2-3 | TRBV27 | TRBD2 | once | CASSSPRTSGSDTQYF | TGTGCCAGCAGTTCCCCTCGGACTAGCGGGTCCGATACGCAGTATTTT
TRBJ2-7 | TRBV10-1 | . | . | CASTLWRFGYEQYF | TGCGCCAGCACCCTGTGGAGGTTTGGCTACGAGCAGTACTTC
TRBJ1-2 | TRBV27 | . | . | CASSPPGMRGYTF | TGTGCCAGCAGCCCCCCAGGGATGAGGGGCTACACCTTC
TRBJ2-3 | TRBV5-1 | . | . | CASSLDTPSTDTQYF | TGCGCCAGCAGCTTGGACACGCCTAGCACAGATACGCAGTATTTT
TRBJ2-5 | TRBV19 | TRBD2 | few | CASSMFFGEGETQYF | TGTGCCAGTAGTATGTTTTTCGGGGAGGGAGAGACCCAGTACTTC
TRBJ2-1 | TRBV30 | . | . | CAWDRYNEQFF | TGTGCCTGGGACAGATACAATGAGCAGTTCTTC
TRBJ1-1 | TRBV10-2 | . | . | CASRVQANTEAFF | TGCGCCAGCAGGGTACAGGCGAACACTGAAGCTTTCTTT
TRBJ1-1 | TRBV5-4 | TRBD1 | . | CASSLRTGGARNTEAFF | TGTGCCAGCAGCTTACGGACAGGGGGGGCGCGGAACACTGAAGCTTTCTTT